These T cell receptor beta chains were read from a single sample in a study of blood T cell repertoires in COVID-19. This table comes from immunoSEQ multiplex PCR, and its TCRdb copy is limited to in-frame clones, with some not included. The data show about 390,000 clones, approximately 89% seen once. The sequencing input was peripheral blood. Source of these receptors: an older woman with COVID-19, enrolled during active disease. Each CDR3 is given with its conserved first and last residue. The order of the fields is D gene, J gene, V gene, clone size, CDR3 protein, CDR3 DNA. The D gene is left open where the match is weak. The size field is filled for only some rows; it gives once, few, many or a size class.

.	TRBJ1-1	TRBV2	once	CASKRETASEAFF	TGTGCCAGCAAACGGGAGACTGCATCTGAAGCTTTCTTT
TRBD1	TRBJ1-6	TRBV5-6	once	CASSFQQGLGSPLHF	TGTGCCAGCAGCTTTCAACAGGGGCTCGGGTCACCCCTCCACTTT
.	TRBJ1-2	TRBV7-2	.	CASSFLRGGGYTF	TGTGCCAGCAGCTTCCTTCGCGGAGGAGGCTACACCTTC
.	TRBJ1-3	TRBV28	.	CASSLLKILSGNTIYF	TGTGCCAGCAGTCTACTAAAGATCCTCTCTGGAAACACCATATATTTT
.	TRBJ2-2	TRBV5-8	once	CASSLSRFANTGELFF	TGTGCCAGCAGCTTAAGCCGGTTCGCGAACACCGGGGAGCTGTTTTTT
.	TRBJ2-3	TRBV9	.	CASSVTRTDTQYF	TGTGCCAGCAGCGTGACTAGAACAGATACGCAGTATTTT
.	TRBJ2-2	TRBV9	.	CASSGGTGELFF	TGTGCCAGCAGCGGCGGGACCGGGGAGCTGTTTTTT
.	TRBJ1-6	TRBV5-6	.	CASSLAPGYWSYNSPLHF	TGTGCCAGCAGCTTGGCGCCAGGGTATTGGTCCTATAATTCACCCCTCCACTTT
TRBD2	TRBJ2-1	TRBV14	.	CASSQEMRDYPHNEQFF	TGTGCCAGCAGCCAAGAGATGAGGGACTACCCTCACAATGAGCAGTTCTTC
.	TRBJ1-1	TRBV6-5	.	CASRNRAEAFF	TGTGCCAGCAGGAACAGGGCTGAAGCTTTCTTT
.	TRBJ1-2	TRBV29-1	.	CSVPDRHYYGYTF	TGCAGCGTCCCGGACAGACATTACTATGGCTACACCTTC
TRBD1	TRBJ1-1	TRBV3-1/TRBV3-2	.	CASSQESLRGTDSEAFF	TGTGCCAGCAGCCAAGAAAGTCTCCGGGGGACAGATAGCGAAGCTTTCTTT
.	TRBJ2-3	TRBV7-3	.	CASSGGARGTDTQYF	TGTGCCAGCAGCGGAGGTGCACGGGGCACAGATACGCAGTATTTT